This T cell receptor (beta chain) came from a study of control samples from healthy donors and cancer patients. The CDR3 covers 15 residues. V was cut by 4 bases and J by 3 bases, with 12 bases left in between. Germline CDR1 reads KGHSH; CDR2 reads LQKENI. The protocol was immunoSEQ multiplex PCR, while the TCRdb copy is restricted to in-frame clones and leaves out a portion. The table records more than 95,000 clones, about 94% of them present only once. This receptor was identified in a man aged 25-40 years in good health. J is TRBJ2-2 and V is TRBV18; TRBD1 might be the D (6 bases). Sequenced input: blood. The CDR3 spells CASSLDRWDTGELFF. CDR3 coding DNA: TGTGCCAGCTCACTCGACAGGTGGGACACCGGGGAGCTGTTTTTT.